The 16 T cell receptor beta chains reported below all come from one sample, sequenced in a study of CD8+ T cells in alopecia areata. The treatment is: oral pan-JAK inhibitor, 5-10 mg twice daily. cDNA reverse transcribed from extracted RNA served as the sequencing template. Assay used: immunoSEQ multiplex PCR; TCRdb lists only in-frame clones, some missing. The sample lists 180,000 or so clones; 58% were seen once. The specimen was CD4+ T cells sorted from blood, collected at approximately week 56, from a patient treated with tofacitinib. These receptors all come from a human donor with alopecia areata.

The V call is TRBV30, the J call TRBJ1-4; TRBD1 agrees at 10 bases. Losses at the gene ends were 7 bases for V and 4 bases for J; bases not matched to a gene: 6. The CDR3 loop spans 14 amino acids. The germline CDR1 and CDR2 sequences are GTSNPN and SVGIG (reference sequence). CDR3 residues: CAFGQGGINEKLFF. The CDR3 bases are TGTGCCTTCGGACAGGGGGGGATTAATGAAAAACTGTTTTTT. The entire variable domain, with the rest obtained from reference TRBV30 and TRBJ1-4, is as follows: SQTIHQWPATLVQPVGSPLSLECTVEGTSNPNLYWYRQAAGRGLQLLFYSVGIGQISSEVPQNLSASRPQDRQFILSSKKLLLSDSGFYLCAFGQGGINEKLFFGSGTQLSVL.

The CDR3 DNA reads as TGTGCCAGCAGTGAACAGGGAGGCACTGAAGCTTTCTTT. Amino acids: CASSEQGGTEAFF. This chain links TRBV27 with TRBJ1-1; tentative D call: TRBD1 (6 bases). The CDR3 runs to 13 residues. V lost 5 bases and J lost 4, with 11 bases in between. CDR1 is MNHEY and CDR2 is SMNVEV in the germline V gene (reference sequence).

This chain uses TRBV6-5 with TRBJ2-7; D is unresolved. Trimming took 7 bases from V and 0 from J, leaving 10 bases between them. The CDR3 totals 13 residues. Per germline, CDR1 MNHEY and CDR2 SVGAGI. The CDR3 coding sequence is TGTGCCAGCATGGAGACGAGCTCCTACGAGCAGTACTTC. Translation gives CASMETSSYEQYF.

The chain employs TRBV7-3 and TRBJ1-1, with TRBD1 matching over 8 bases. This CDR3 has 15 residues. CDR1 and CDR2 (germline): SGHTA, FQGTGA. V gave up 5 bases and J gave up 4 bases; unmatched junction bases: 9. CDR3 amino acids: CASSPDGQGITEAFF. CDR3 DNA sequence: TGTGCCAGCAGCCCAGACGGACAGGGAATCACTGAAGCTTTCTTT.

The chain has TRBV7-2 and TRBJ2-3; possibly TRBD1 for D (6 bases). V was pared by 0 bases and J by 1 base, with 14 bases between. CDR1 and CDR2 (germline): SGHTA, FQGNSA. CDR3 length: 17 residues. The CDR3: CASSLADRSPRTDTQYF. CDR3 in DNA: TGTGCCAGCAGCTTAGCAGACAGGTCGCCCCGCACAGATACGCAGTATTTT.

This sequence joins TRBV30 and TRBJ2-5; D may be TRBD2 (6 bases). The CDR3 has 15 amino acids. V dropped 0 bases and J dropped 1 base, with 12 bases sitting between them. The V gene's germline CDR1 is GTSNPN and CDR2 SVGIG (reference sequence). CDR3 loop: CAWSVFGGFQETQYF. In DNA form, the CDR3 reads TGTGCCTGGAGTGTATTCGGAGGGTTCCAAGAGACCCAGTACTTC.

The V call is TRBV5-6, the J call TRBJ2-5; the D call may be TRBD1 or TRBD2 (6 bases each). The length of the CDR3 is 15 residues. The V end was cut by 5 bases, the J end by 1 base, with 15 bases between. CDR1 and CDR2 (germline): SGHDT, YYEEEE. The CDR3 DNA reads TGTGCCAGCAGACCTGGAGGGGACACCCAAGAGACCCAGTACTTC. Protein product: CASRPGGDTQETQYF.

The rearrangement uses TRBV30 and TRBJ2-6; D may be TRBD1 (5 bases). V lost 3 bases and J lost 2, with 11 bases in between. Per the germline V gene, CDR1 is GTSNPN and CDR2 is SVGIG (reference sequence). CDR3 length: 15 residues. This CDR3 reads CAWRGPRAGANVLTF. The CDR3 bases are TGTGCCTGGAGAGGCCCCAGGGCTGGGGCCAACGTCCTGACTTTC.

The genes are TRBV15 and TRBJ2-1, with 7 bases matching TRBD2. Germline V gene lookup returns CDR1 LNHNV and CDR2 YYDKDF (reference sequence). With V trimmed by 1 base and J by 3 bases, 3 bases remained unmatched. CDR3 size: 15 residues. The CDR3: CATSRGASGYNEQFF. CDR3 nucleotide sequence: TGTGCCACCAGCAGAGGAGCTAGCGGCTACAATGAGCAGTTCTTC. Full variable domain (outside the CDR3, taken from reference TRBV15 and TRBJ2-1): DAMVIQNPRYQVTQFGKPVTLSCSQTLNHNVMYWYQQKSSQAPKLLFHYYDKDFNNEADTPDNFQSRRPNTSFCFLDIRSPGLGDTAMYLCATSRGASGYNEQFFGPGTRLTVL.

The gene calls are TRBV11-2 and TRBJ2-3; possibly TRBD1 for D (6 bases). Germline lookup yields CDR1 SGHAT and CDR2 FQNNGV. The germline V and J ends were trimmed by 7 bases and 1 base, with 6 bases remaining between them. CDR3 length equals 12 residues. DNA of the CDR3: TGTGCCAGCAAGGGGGGCACAGATACGCAGTATTTT. It translates to CASKGGTDTQYF.

V usage is TRBV30 and J usage is TRBJ2-7; no definite D call. V was clipped by 8 bases and J by 3 bases, with 17 bases between them. The CDR3 consists of 13 residues. CDR1 GTSNPN and CDR2 SVGIG come from the germline V gene (reference sequence). The CDR3 DNA follows: TGTGCCACCTCGAGGAGAGGTTTCTACGAGCAGTACTTC. Protein product: CATSRRGFYEQYF. Supplemented by reference TRBV30 and TRBJ2-7, the full variable domain reads SQTIHQWPATLVQPVGSPLSLECTVEGTSNPNLYWYRQAAGRGLQLLFYSVGIGQISSEVPQNLSASRPQDRQFILSSKKLLLSDSGFYLCATSRRGFYEQYFGPGTRLTVT.

V and J are TRBV27 and TRBJ2-3; the D gene is possibly TRBD1 (5 bases). V was pared by 4 bases and J by 8 bases, with 16 bases between. Germline V gene sequence: CDR1 MNHEY, CDR2 SMNVEV (reference sequence). The CDR3 runs 14 residues. The chain's CDR3 is CASSSTNSQGTQYF. The CDR3 DNA sequence: TGTGCCAGCAGTTCAACCAACTCTCAGGGTACGCAGTATTTT.

The CDR3 here is CASRDRAPDTQYF. The CDR3 DNA is TGTGCCAGCAGGGACAGGGCACCAGATACGCAGTATTTT. V gene TRBV19 combines with J gene TRBJ2-3; 9 bases align to TRBD1. CDR1 LNHDA and CDR2 SQIVND come from the germline V gene (reference sequence). V shed 9 bases and J 4 bases; nucleotides not matched to a gene: 5. There are 13 residues in the CDR3.

Here the CDR3 reads CASSPRPRTAYGYTF. The CDR3 bases are TGTGCCAGCAGTCCCCGTCCCCGGACAGCCTATGGCTACACCTTC. The chain combines TRBV6-5 with TRBJ1-2; D perhaps matches TRBD1 (6 bases). V lost 5 bases, J lost 4 bases, and 17 bases lay in between. This CDR3 has 15 residues. Germline lookup yields CDR1 MNHEY and CDR2 SVGAGI.

This clone was detected a few times. The V gene is TRBV15, the J gene TRBJ1-1; no clear D. Germline values: CDR1 LNHNV, CDR2 YYDKDF (reference sequence). V shed 5 bases and J shed 11 bases, with 15 bases lying between them. The CDR3 is 12 residues long. CDR3 protein: CATSGEGSTAFF. The CDR3 bases are TGTGCCACCAGCGGCGAAGGGTCGACGGCTTTCTTT.

The chain links TRBV29-1 to TRBJ2-7, with D possibly TRBD1 on 6 matching bases. The CDR3 runs to 12 residues. V lost 6 bases to trimming and J lost 4 bases, with 13 bases between them. Germline values: CDR1 SQVTM, CDR2 ANQGSEA. The CDR3 loop is CSVAGEGYEQYF. CDR3 coding DNA: TGCAGCGTCGCAGGGGAAGGATACGAGCAGTACTTC.